This T cell receptor (beta chain) was documented in a study of neurological immune-mediated disorders. Each CDR3 protein is one row after TCRdb ran MiXCR on the 5' RACE reads. The data contain more than 50,000 distinct CDR3 sequences, over 9.5% of them seen just once; the ten biggest clones take up about 2%. The CDR3 sequence is 16 residues long. The germline CDR1 and CDR2 sequences are SGHTA and FQGNSA. The table lists this clonotype with many counts. Germline and junction disagree at one end, which may indicate a read error. The J gene is TRBJ2-7, the V gene TRBV7-2; D unclear. Source material: PBMCs. This TCR was recovered from a man in his 60s in good health. The chain's CDR3 is CASSLVSHTSPYEQYF. The CDR3 bases are TGTGCCAGCAGTTTAGTCTCCCACACGTCCCCCTACGAGCAGTACTTC.